What follows are 5 T cell receptor beta chains derived from one specimen sequenced in a study of blood T cell repertoires in COVID-19. The protocol was immunoSEQ multiplex PCR, while the TCRdb copy is restricted to in-frame clones and leaves out a portion. Altogether about 200,000 clones are present, approximately 80% being singletons, with the ten largest covering about 10%. Source material: peripheral blood. The origin of the receptors is a woman older than 75 with acute or convalescent COVID-19.

This clone was detected once. The chain has TRBV7-8 and TRBJ2-1; a possible D gene is TRBD2 (5 bases). The V end lost 7 bases, the J end lost 0 bases, and 19 bases lay between the germline ends. Looked up from germline, CDR1 is SGHVS and CDR2 is FQNEAQ. The CDR3 spans 17 residues. In DNA form, the CDR3 reads TGTGCCAGCATCCCAACCGGGGAATACTTCTCCTACAATGAGCAGTTCTTC. This gives the protein CASIPTGEYFSYNEQFF.

V is TRBV19 and J is TRBJ2-7; 7 nucleotides agree with TRBD1. Germline lookup yields CDR1 LNHDA and CDR2 SQIVND (reference sequence). V lost 3 bases, J lost 6 bases, and 8 bases stayed unmatched. This CDR3 region has 14 residues. As DNA, the CDR3 is TGTGCCAGTAGTATTCCGGGACAGTACACCGAGCAGTACTTC. Residues: CASSIPGQYTEQYF. Full variable domain (missing parts from reference TRBV19 and TRBJ2-7): DGGITQSPKYLFRKEGQNVTLSCEQNLNHDAMYWYRQDPGQGLRLIYYSQIVNDFQKGDIAEGYSVSREKKESFPLTVTSAQKNPTAFYLCASSIPGQYTEQYFGPGTRLTVT.

J is TRBJ2-1 and V is TRBV9; a weak D match, TRBD2 (6 bases). The germline gives CDR1 SGDLS, CDR2 YYNGEE. This CDR3 contains 16 residues. Trimming pared 0 bases from V and 0 bases from J, leaving 10 bases between. The CDR3 here is CASSVGAGSSYNEQFF. The CDR3 bases are TGTGCCAGCAGCGTAGGGGCGGGAAGCTCCTACAATGAGCAGTTCTTC.

This rearrangement joins TRBV5-1 to TRBJ2-5; 12 nucleotides match TRBD1. V dropped 0 bases and J dropped 5; count of bases not matched to a gene: 5. Germline values: CDR1 SGHRS, CDR2 YFSETQ. The CDR3 sequence is 16 residues long. The CDR3, as DNA: TGCGCCAGCAGCTTGGAGGGGACAGGGGGCTATGAGACCCAGTACTTC. Translated: CASSLEGTGGYETQYF.

This clone was observed a handful of times. The V gene is TRBV18, the J gene TRBJ2-1, with 10 bases that match TRBD2. Germline V lookup: CDR1 KGHSH, CDR2 LQKENI. With 6 bases clipped from V and 7 bases from J, the junction kept 6 bases outside the gene matches. The CDR3 contains 14 residues. CDR3 loop: CASSATSGTNEQFF. CDR3 in DNA: TGTGCCAGCTCCGCTACTAGCGGGACTAATGAGCAGTTCTTC.